The 25 T cell receptor beta chains reported below all come from one sample, sequenced in a study of T-cell reconstitution after alpha-beta-depleted transplantation in children. During its preparation, the TCRbeta library received unique molecular identifiers. TCRdb reprocessed the PCR reads via MiXCR and lists one record per CDR3 protein. The sample has about 420,000 distinct CDR3 sequences; around 15% are singletons. Sequences were derived from PBMCs, mostly from graft donor cells, sampled 360 days after TCRalphabeta/CD19-depleted stem cell transplant. These receptors all come from a boy in the first two years of life who had a stem cell transplant for Wiskott-Aldrich syndrome, so the T cells may come from the graft donor.

This clonotype was detected a few times. J is TRBJ2-1 and V is TRBV5-1, with a tentative D call TRBD2 (5 bases). CDR1 SGHRS and CDR2 YFSETQ come from the germline V gene. Trimming stripped 0 bases from V and 0 bases from J, with 7 bases between. CDR3 length: 15 amino acids. CDR3 coding DNA: TGCGCCAGCAGCTTGGTTGGACTCTCCTACAATGAGCAGTTCTTC. Amino acid sequence: CASSLVGLSYNEQFF.

This chain joins TRBV29-1 and TRBJ2-2; D is ambiguous. The V end was cut by 5 bases, the J end by 5 bases, with 9 bases between. This CDR3 has 12 amino acids. Looked up from germline, CDR1 is SQVTM and CDR2 is ANQGSEA. Here the CDR3 DNA reads TGCAGCGTTATCAGTAGGACCGGGGAGCTGTTTTTT. Its protein is CSVISRTGELFF.

This chain uses TRBV28 with TRBJ1-4; D uncertain. The CDR3 is made up of 14 amino acids. The V gene's germline CDR1 is MDHEN and CDR2 SYDVKM. V shed 5 bases and J shed 3 bases, with 10 bases lying between them. DNA of the CDR3: TGTGCCAGCAGTCCTCAGCTATCTAATGAAAAACTGTTTTTT. This sequence encodes CASSPQLSNEKLFF.

This clonotype was detected a few times. J is TRBJ2-1 and V is TRBV7-9; D is ambiguous. Germline CDR1 and CDR2: SEHNR and FQNEAQ (reference sequence). V gave up 5 bases and J gave up 7 bases, with 12 bases separating them. The CDR3 totals 13 residues. CDR3 coding DNA: TGTGCCAGCAGCCCGACTGAGGTTAATGAGCAGTTCTTC. As protein: CASSPTEVNEQFF. Together with reference TRBV7-9 and TRBJ2-1, the CDR3 gives the full variable domain: DTGVSQNPRHKITKRGQNVTFRCDPISEHNRLYWYRQTLGQGPEFLTYFQNEAQLEKSRLLSDRFSAERPKGSFSTLEIQRTEQGDSAMYLCASSPTEVNEQFFGPGTRLTVL.

This clonotype was detected only a few times. CDR3 DNA: TGCAGCGGCGGCCGTAAGAAGCCTAGCACAGATACGCAGTATTTT. Its translation: CSGGRKKPSTDTQYF. V is TRBV29-1 and J is TRBJ2-3, with unresolved D. Germline CDR1 SQVTM, CDR2 ANQGSEA. The CDR3 has 15 amino acids. The V and J ends lost 7 bases and 0 bases respectively, with 17 bases between them.

Remarks on this clonotype: One end of the junction varies from germline; a read error may be responsible. The chain uses TRBV10-3 and TRBJ2-2, with 9 bases lining up with TRBD2. The germline CDR1 and CDR2 sequences are ENHRY and SYGVKD. This CDR3 has 15 amino acids. The CDR3 coding sequence is TGTGCCATCAGTGCTAGCGGGACGAAAACCGGGGAGCTGTTTTTT. Protein sequence: CAISASGTKTGELFF.

This clonotype was seen many times. V and J are TRBV6-1 and TRBJ2-1, with TRBD2 identical over 13 bases. Germline CDR1 is MNHNS and CDR2 is SASEGT. Losses at the gene ends were 6 bases for V and 9 bases for J; bases not matched to a gene: 5. This CDR3 has 14 amino acids. CDR3 sequence: CASRLGLAGPEQFF. The CDR3 DNA is TGTGCCAGCAGGTTGGGACTAGCGGGACCTGAGCAGTTCTTC.

There are a few counts of this clonotype. The chain uses TRBV4-3 and TRBJ1-1; 7 bases match TRBD1. CDR3 length equals 14 residues. V gave up 2 bases and J gave up 11 bases; unmatched junction bases: 11. Germline V gene data show CDR1 as LGHNA and CDR2 as YSLEER. The CDR3 nucleotides read TGCGCCAGCAGCCAACGCCACAGGGGTCGAGACGCTTTCTTT. It translates to CASSQRHRGRDAFF.

V usage is TRBV6-5 and J usage is TRBJ1-6; TRBD1 matches 7 bases. Germline assignment: CDR1 MNHEY and CDR2 SVGAGI. The CDR3 runs to 18 residues. The V and J ends lost 0 bases and 0 bases, in that order; junction bases with no gene match: 5. In DNA form, the CDR3 reads TGTGCCAGCAGTTACTCCGGCAGGGGGAGCTCCTATAATTCACCCCTCCACTTT. As protein: CASSYSGRGSSYNSPLHF.

A few counts support this clonotype. V and J are TRBV11-2 and TRBJ2-3; TRBD2 is a possible D gene (6 bases). Germline CDR1 and CDR2: SGHAT and FQNNGV. V lost 4 bases to trimming and J lost 0 bases, with 14 bases between them. There are 16 residues in the CDR3. CDR3 bases: TGTGCCAGCAGCTCCCACCGGGGGTCTAGCACAGATACGCAGTATTTT. This gives the protein CASSSHRGSSTDTQYF.

The chain couples TRBV11-2 to TRBJ2-1; D might be TRBD1 or TRBD2, each matching 5 bases. The CDR3 is 12 amino acids. The ends were cut back, 3 bases at V and 9 bases at J, with 9 bases in the middle. CDR1 is SGHAT, CDR2 FQNNGV, per germline. The CDR3 spells CASSFTGTEQFF. CDR3 bases: TGTGCCAGCAGCTTTACCGGGACTGAGCAGTTCTTC.

The chain uses TRBV7-6 and TRBJ2-5, with D perhaps matching TRBD1 or TRBD2 (5 bases each). Germline lookup yields CDR1 SGHVS and CDR2 FNYEAQ. V gave up 0 bases and J gave up 2 bases, with 10 bases separating them. CDR3 length equals 15 residues. The CDR3 region is CASSLARGRQETQYF. The CDR3, as DNA: TGTGCCAGCAGCTTAGCCCGGGGCAGGCAAGAGACCCAGTACTTC.

The CDR3 nucleotides read TGTGCCAGCAACCCTTCTAGCGGGCTGGTCACAGATACGCAGTATTTT. Its protein product is CASNPSSGLVTDTQYF. The J gene is TRBJ2-3, the V gene TRBV12-3 or TRBV12-4; 8 bases agree with TRBD2. Trimming took 7 bases from V and 2 from J; bases not matched to a gene: 11. The CDR3 covers 16 residues.

This clonotype has only a few counts. The V call is TRBV29-1, the J call TRBJ2-3, with a weak D call TRBD1 (5 bases). The CDR3 sequence is 14 residues long. Germline CDR1 and CDR2: SQVTM and ANQGSEA. Between the trimmed V and J ends, which lost 2 bases and 3 bases, there was a span of 12 bases. For the CDR3, the DNA is TGCAGCGTTGAAAGACGGCAGGGAACAGATACGCAGTATTTT. Encoded protein: CSVERRQGTDTQYF.

The V and J genes are TRBV18 and TRBJ2-5; TRBD1 matches at 8 bases. V was pared by 8 bases and J by 4 bases, with 3 bases of the junction left unmatched. CDR3 length: 12 amino acids. CDR1 and CDR2 from the germline V gene are KGHSH and LQKENI. The CDR3 DNA sequence: TGTGCCAGCACCGACAGGGGAGAGACCCAGTACTTC. Amino acids: CASTDRGETQYF.

The chain joins TRBV13 to TRBJ2-1; TRBD2 might be the D (6 bases). The germline V gene has CDR1 PRHDT and CDR2 FYEKMQ (reference sequence). The CDR3 runs 15 residues. The V gene lost 5 bases and the J gene lost 4 bases, with 15 bases spanning the gap. The CDR3 region has the DNA TGTGCCAGCAGCCCTGGTCCTAGCGCGTACAATGAGCAGTTCTTC. Translation gives CASSPGPSAYNEQFF.

The rearrangement uses TRBV11-3 and TRBJ2-3, with D uncertain. CDR1 and CDR2 from the germline V gene are SGHNT and YENEEA. V was pared by 5 bases and J by 2 bases, with 20 bases between. The CDR3 is 17 residues long. DNA of the CDR3: TGTGCCAGCAGCGCTCGGACCTTCCCGAGTAACACAGATACGCAGTATTTT. The encoded protein is CASSARTFPSNTDTQYF.

This clonotype appeared a few times. J is TRBJ2-7 and V is TRBV14; D uncertain. V dropped 8 bases and J dropped 2 bases, with 13 bases sitting between them. This CDR3 region has 13 residues. CDR1 is SGHDN, CDR2 FVKESK, per germline. DNA for the CDR3: TGTGCCAGCGGTCCCACGAGGCCCTACGAGCAGTACTTC. Translating it yields CASGPTRPYEQYF.

This clonotype was counted a few times. The rearrangement joins TRBV2 to TRBJ2-1; no reliable D call. CDR1 and CDR2 from the germline V gene are SNHLY and FYNNEI. The CDR3 covers 16 residues. The germline V and J ends were trimmed by 7 bases and 0 bases, with 16 bases remaining between them. In DNA, the CDR3 is TGTGCCAGCAAGAACCCGGCAGTAGACTCCTACAATGAGCAGTTCTTC. It specifies CASKNPAVDSYNEQFF.

The genes are TRBV7-7 and TRBJ2-5; D may be TRBD2 (5 bases). The V end was cut by 6 bases, the J end by 7 bases, with 18 bases between. The germline V gene encodes CDR1 SSHAT and CDR2 FNYEAQ (reference sequence). The CDR3 spans 14 residues. DNA of the CDR3: TGTGCCAGCAGTTCGACCCCGCCCGGAGGGACCCAGTACTTC. Translating it yields CASSSTPPGGTQYF.

The chain is built from TRBV2 and TRBJ2-2; no firm D call. V shed 0 bases and J shed 1 base, with 9 bases lying between them. There are 16 residues in the CDR3. Germline loops: CDR1 SNHLY, CDR2 FYNNEI. The CDR3 reads CASSEARSRNTGELFF. Written as DNA, the CDR3 is TGTGCCAGCAGTGAAGCGCGGAGTCGGAACACCGGGGAGCTGTTTTTT. Using reference TRBV2 and TRBJ2-2 for the parts outside the CDR3, the full variable domain is EPEVTQTPSHQVTQMGQEVILRCVPISNHLYFYWYRQILGQKVEFLVSFYNNEISEKSEIFDDQFSVERPDGSNFTLKIRSTKLEDSAMYFCASSEARSRNTGELFFGEGSRLTVL.

This clonotype turned up a few times. This chain connects TRBV2 to TRBJ1-2, with 12 bases matching TRBD1. There are 15 residues in the CDR3. From germline, CDR1 is SNHLY and CDR2 FYNNEI. With V trimmed by 4 bases and J by 4 bases, 4 bases remained unmatched. The CDR3 bases are TGTGCCAGCAGTGTCCGGGACAGGGGGCCCTATGGCTACACCTTC. It specifies CASSVRDRGPYGYTF. The entire variable domain, with the rest obtained from reference TRBV2 and TRBJ1-2, is as follows: EPEVTQTPSHQVTQMGQEVILRCVPISNHLYFYWYRQILGQKVEFLVSFYNNEISEKSEIFDDQFSVERPDGSNFTLKIRSTKLEDSAMYFCASSVRDRGPYGYTFGSGTRLTVV.

This clonotype was recorded a few times. The J gene is TRBJ2-1, the V gene TRBV10-3; D unresolved. Germline values: CDR1 ENHRY, CDR2 SYGVKD. V was trimmed by 7 bases and J by 6 bases, leaving 10 bases between them. CDR3 length equals 12 residues. In DNA form, the CDR3 reads TGTGCCATCAATAAGGGCCTCAATGAGCAGTTCTTC. Protein sequence: CAINKGLNEQFF.

The rearrangement joins TRBV5-4 to TRBJ2-7; D is undetermined. This CDR3 is built from 11 residues. Between the trimmed V and J ends, which lost 4 bases and 7 bases, there was a span of 9 bases. In germline, CDR1 is SGHNT, CDR2 YYREEE (reference sequence). The CDR3, as DNA: TGTGCCAGCAGCAACCCTCGGGAGCAGTACTTC. Residues: CASSNPREQYF.

The chain joins TRBV6-1 to TRBJ2-1; D could derive from TRBD1 or TRBD2 (5 bases each). Germline V CDR1 and CDR2: MNHNS, SASEGT. V lost 4 bases and J 1 base, leaving 11 bases between the germline ends. The CDR3 is 15 amino acids. CDR3 nucleotide sequence: TGTGCCAGCAGTGGTCTGGGGGTTTCCTACAATGAGCAGTTCTTC. It specifies CASSGLGVSYNEQFF.